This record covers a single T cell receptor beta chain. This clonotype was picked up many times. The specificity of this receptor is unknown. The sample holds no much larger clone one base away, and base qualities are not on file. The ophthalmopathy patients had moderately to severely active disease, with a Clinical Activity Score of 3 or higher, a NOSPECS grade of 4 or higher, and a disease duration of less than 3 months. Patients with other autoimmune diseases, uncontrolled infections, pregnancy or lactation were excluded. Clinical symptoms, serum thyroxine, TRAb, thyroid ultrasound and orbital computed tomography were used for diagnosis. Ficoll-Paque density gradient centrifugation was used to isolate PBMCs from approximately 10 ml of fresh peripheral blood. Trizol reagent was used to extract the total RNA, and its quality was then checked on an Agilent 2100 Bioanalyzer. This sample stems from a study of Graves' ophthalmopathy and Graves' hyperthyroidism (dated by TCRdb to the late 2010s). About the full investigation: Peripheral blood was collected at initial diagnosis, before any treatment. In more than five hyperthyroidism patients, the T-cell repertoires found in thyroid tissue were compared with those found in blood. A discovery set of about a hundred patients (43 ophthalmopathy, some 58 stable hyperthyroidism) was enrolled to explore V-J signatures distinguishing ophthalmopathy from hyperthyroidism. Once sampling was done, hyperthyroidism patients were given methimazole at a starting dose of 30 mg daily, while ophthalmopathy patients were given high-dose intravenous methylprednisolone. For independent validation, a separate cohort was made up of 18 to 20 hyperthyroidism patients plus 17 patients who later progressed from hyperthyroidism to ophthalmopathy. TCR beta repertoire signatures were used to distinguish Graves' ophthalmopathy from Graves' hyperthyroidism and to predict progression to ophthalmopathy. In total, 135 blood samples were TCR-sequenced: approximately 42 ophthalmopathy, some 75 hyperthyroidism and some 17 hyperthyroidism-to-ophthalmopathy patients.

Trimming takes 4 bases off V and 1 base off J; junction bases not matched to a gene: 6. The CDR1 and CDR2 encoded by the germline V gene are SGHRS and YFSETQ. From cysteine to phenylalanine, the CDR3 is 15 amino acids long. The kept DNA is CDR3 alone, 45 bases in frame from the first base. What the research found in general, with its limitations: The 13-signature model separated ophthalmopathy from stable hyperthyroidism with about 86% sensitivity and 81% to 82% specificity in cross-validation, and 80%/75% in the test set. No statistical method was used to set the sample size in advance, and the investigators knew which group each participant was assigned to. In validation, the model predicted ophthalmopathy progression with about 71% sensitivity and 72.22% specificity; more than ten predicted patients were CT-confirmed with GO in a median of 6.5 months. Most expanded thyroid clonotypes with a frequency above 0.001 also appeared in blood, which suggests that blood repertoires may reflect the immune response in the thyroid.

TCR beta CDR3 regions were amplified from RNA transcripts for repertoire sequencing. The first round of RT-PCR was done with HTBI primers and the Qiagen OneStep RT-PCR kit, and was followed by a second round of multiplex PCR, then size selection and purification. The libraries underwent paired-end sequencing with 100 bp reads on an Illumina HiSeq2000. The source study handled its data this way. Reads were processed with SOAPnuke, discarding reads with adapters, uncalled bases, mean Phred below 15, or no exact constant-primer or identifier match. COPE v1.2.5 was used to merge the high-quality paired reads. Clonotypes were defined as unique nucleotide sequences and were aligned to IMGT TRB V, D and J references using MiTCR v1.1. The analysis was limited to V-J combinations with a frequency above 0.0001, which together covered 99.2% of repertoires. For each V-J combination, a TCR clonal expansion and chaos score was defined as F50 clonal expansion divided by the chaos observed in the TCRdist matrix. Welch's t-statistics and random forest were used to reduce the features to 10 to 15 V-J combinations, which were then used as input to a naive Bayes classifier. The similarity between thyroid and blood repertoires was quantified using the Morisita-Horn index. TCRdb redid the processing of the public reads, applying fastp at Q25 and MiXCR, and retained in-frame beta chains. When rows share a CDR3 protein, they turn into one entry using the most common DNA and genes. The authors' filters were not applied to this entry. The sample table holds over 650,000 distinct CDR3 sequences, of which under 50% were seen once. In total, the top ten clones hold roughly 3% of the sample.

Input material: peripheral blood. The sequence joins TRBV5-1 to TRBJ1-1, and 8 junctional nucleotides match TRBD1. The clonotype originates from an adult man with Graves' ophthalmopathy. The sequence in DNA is TGCGCCAGCAGCCCAAACAGGGGGAAGAACACTGAAGCTTTCTTT. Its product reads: CASSPNRGKNTEAFF.